Each of the 2 T cell receptor beta chains below was sequenced from the same sample in a study of cytomegalovirus exposure and HLA in healthy donors. A multiplex PCR was run with 60 Vbeta primers and 13 Jbeta primers. Libraries were prepared by immunoSEQ multiplex PCR; TCRdb keeps only in-frame clonotypes and omits some of them. In the table there are 200,000 to 250,000 clones, roughly 84% of which are singletons. Sequencing was done on a sample of PBMCs. These TCRs come from a girl aged 2 to 9 in good health and CMV-seronegative.

The chain has TRBV6-5 and TRBJ1-1; D is possibly TRBD1 (6 bases). Germline V lookup: CDR1 MNHEY, CDR2 SVGAGI. The CDR3 contains 14 residues. Trimming took 2 bases from V and 0 from J, leaving 7 bases between them. The CDR3 nucleotides are TGTGCCAGCAGTTACAGGGGGATGAACACTGAAGCTTTCTTT. It specifies CASSYRGMNTEAFF.

The J gene is TRBJ2-7, the V gene TRBV2; D is perhaps TRBD1 (7 bases). Germline CDR1 reads SNHLY; CDR2 reads FYNNEI. V was cut by 2 bases and J by 8 bases, with 16 bases left in between. CDR3 length equals 14 residues. The chain's CDR3 is CASSETFAGGKQYF. The DNA for the CDR3 is TGTGCCAGCAGTGAAACTTTTGCAGGGGGGAAGCAGTACTTC. Together with reference TRBV2 and TRBJ2-7, the CDR3 gives the full variable domain: EPEVTQTPSHQVTQMGQEVILRCVPISNHLYFYWYRQILGQKVEFLVSFYNNEISEKSEIFDDQFSVERPDGSNFTLKIRSTKLEDSAMYFCASSETFAGGKQYFGPGTRLTVT.